Listed below are T cell receptor beta chains from one sample, sequenced in a study of patients and donors after allogeneic stem cell transplantation. TCRdb reanalysed the RT-PCR reads using MiXCR and keeps one entry per CDR3 protein. The sample gives about a million distinct CDR3 sequences, under 20% of which show up once; around 6% is in the top ten. Sequencing input: blood, either unsorted or a sorted T cell fraction (not recorded which). The receptor source for this set is a human donor who was either an allogeneic HSCT recipient or a stem cell or donor lymphocyte infusion donor (not recorded which). It is not recorded whose cells these are; they may come from a transplant donor. The CDR3 runs from the conserved cysteine through the conserved F or W. D genes are given only for firm matches. The listing skips clone size in some rows; elsewhere it reads once, few, many or a size class.

-	TRBD2	TRBV3-1	TRBJ2-3	TGTGCCAGCAGCCTACGGACTAGCGTAGCAGATACGCAGTATTTT	CASSLRTSVADTQYF
-	-	TRBV2	TRBJ2-4	TGTGCCAGCACCCAGTCAAGCGGAAACATTCAGTACTTC	CASTQSSGNIQYF
-	-	TRBV3-1	TRBJ2-5	TGTGCCAGCAGCCAAGATATGAGCAGGAAGACCCAGTACTTC	CASSQDMSRKTQYF
-	TRBD2	TRBV6-1	TRBJ2-1	TGTGCCAGCAGGCTAGCGGGAGCGGGGTGGAATGAGCAGTTCTTC	CASRLAGAGWNEQFF
few	-	TRBV6-1	TRBJ1-4	TGTGCCAGCAGCCCGACAGGTGCAACTAATGAAAAACTGTTTTTT	CASSPTGATNEKLFF
-	TRBD2	TRBV4-2	TRBJ2-7	TGTGCCAGCAGCCACCTAGCGGGAGGGTCCCAACAACCCTACGAGCAGTACTTC	CASSHLAGGSQQPYEQYF
-	-	TRBV25-1	TRBJ1-2	TGTGCCAGCAGTGAATATGAGAGGGAGGAAGGCTATGGCTACACCTTC	CASSEYEREEGYGYTF
few	TRBD1	TRBV6-1	TRBJ2-3	TGTGCCAGCAGGACTGGGACAGGGGGACCAGATACGCAGTATTTT	CASRTGTGGPDTQYF
-	TRBD2	TRBV12-3/TRBV12-4	TRBJ2-1	TGTGCCAGCAACCCCGGGACTAGCGTCTACAATGAGCAGTTCTTC	CASNPGTSVYNEQFF
once	-	TRBV7-9	TRBJ2-3	TGTGCCAGCAGCCTGCGAGGCCTCTACTTTCGGGATACGCAGTATTTT	CASSLRGLYFRDTQYF
-	TRBD2	TRBV5-6	TRBJ2-1	TGTGCCAGCAGCCTGTCCGGGACTAGCTGGAATGAGCAGTTCTTC	CASSLSGTSWNEQFF
few	TRBD2	TRBV20-1	TRBJ2-1	TGCAGTGCTAGAATTAGCGGGGCCTACAATGAGCAGTTCTTC	CSARISGAYNEQFF
-	-	TRBV20-1	TRBJ1-1	TGCAGTGCTAGAGATCGACTGGGGCAGCAGAACACTGAAGCTTTCTTT	CSARDRLGQQNTEAFF
-	-	TRBV9	TRBJ2-5	TGTGCCAGCAGCGTAGATTTTGGGGGAGTAGAGACCCAGTACTTC	CASSVDFGGVETQYF
few	TRBD1	TRBV6-1	TRBJ1-4	TGTGCCAGCAGTCCGGGACAGGGGTGGGAAAAACTGTTTTTT	CASSPGQGWEKLFF
-	-	TRBV5-8	TRBJ2-3	TGTGCCAGCAGCTTGGGGCGGGACGGGGATACGCAGTATTTT	CASSLGRDGDTQYF
many	-	TRBV4-3	TRBJ1-2	TGCGCCAGCAGCCAAGATACCGACAGACTCTATGGCTACACCTTC	CASSQDTDRLYGYTF
-	-	TRBV6-1	TRBJ2-3	TGTGCCAGCAGCCGCGGGTTACGGGGGGCACTCACAGATACGCAGTATTTT	CASSRGLRGALTDTQYF
-	-	TRBV6-1	TRBJ2-7	TGTGCCAGCAGTGGGGATTTCGGGGGAGGCTCCTACGAGCAGTACTTC	CASSGDFGGGSYEQYF
few	-	TRBV24-1	TRBJ2-1	TGTGCCACCAGTGATTTGCGCGGCCAGATTAATGAGCAGTTCTTC	CATSDLRGQINEQFF
-	TRBD2	TRBV5-1	TRBJ2-3	TGCGCCAGCAGCTCTCCGGGACTAGCGGGAGGGCCTGTTAAAGATACGCAGTATTTT	CASSSPGLAGGPVKDTQYF
few	-	TRBV29-1	TRBJ2-5	TGCAGCGGGGCAGGGAAAGAGACCCAGTACTTC	CSGAGKETQYF
few	-	TRBV5-1	TRBJ2-3	TGCGCCAGCAGCTCGATAGTACCTCTCACAGATACGCAGTATTTT	CASSSIVPLTDTQYF
-	-	TRBV9	TRBJ2-6	TGTGCCAGCAGCCCCTCCACTAACGTCCTGACTTTC	CASSPSTNVLTF
many	-	TRBV12-3/TRBV12-4	TRBJ2-2	TGTGCCAGCAGGTCCAAGAGGCGAGGAGGCTCCGGGGAGCTGTTTTTT	CASRSKRRGGSGELFF
few	-	TRBV6-2/TRBV6-3	TRBJ2-3	TGTGCCAGCAGTTTAAAGGCCACAGATACGCAGTATTTT	CASSLKATDTQYF
few	-	TRBV7-9	TRBJ1-1	TGTGCCAGCAACCGCCGGGACGATGAAGCTTTCTTT	CASNRRDDEAFF
-	-	TRBV12-3/TRBV12-4	TRBJ1-1	TGTGCCAGCGGCGGGGGGAACACTGAAGCTTTCTTT	CASGGGNTEAFF
-	TRBD2	TRBV15	TRBJ2-5	TGTGCCACCAGCAGATTGACTAGCGGGGGGGCTAGAGAGACCCAGTACTTC	CATSRLTSGGARETQYF
-	TRBD2	TRBV9	TRBJ2-5	TGTGCCAGCAGCCACCAAGGGGGACTAGCGGGTCCGGAGACCCAGTACTTC	CASSHQGGLAGPETQYF
-	TRBD2	TRBV27	TRBJ2-7	TGTGCCAGCAGTTCTAGCGGGGGGGCAGACGAGCAGTACTTC	CASSSSGGADEQYF
-	-	TRBV9	TRBJ2-2	TGTGCCAGCAGCGAGCAGACGACAGGCGAGCAGGAGCTGTTTTTT	CASSEQTTGEQELFF
-	-	TRBV5-1	TRBJ1-4	TGCGCCAGCAGCTTGGCTCAGGTTGGCGAAAAACTGTTTTTT	CASSLAQVGEKLFF
-	TRBD2	TRBV4-1	TRBJ2-7	TGCGCCAGCAGCGAAGGGACTAGCGGAAACTACGAGCAGTACTTC	CASSEGTSGNYEQYF
-	-	TRBV7-2	TRBJ1-6	TGTGCCAGCAGCCAAACTCCGGACGCAGGGAGTTCACCCCTCCACTTT	CASSQTPDAGSSPLHF
once	TRBD2	TRBV9	TRBJ2-1	TGTGCCAGCAGCGCGCTCAGACTAGCAGGCGATGAGCAGTTCTTC	CASSALRLAGDEQFF
-	TRBD1	TRBV20-1	TRBJ1-5	TGCAGTGCCTCGGACAGGGGCCGCAATCAGCCCCAGCATTTT	CSASDRGRNQPQHF
-	TRBD2	TRBV20-1	TRBJ2-5	TGCAGTGCTAGAGATACGGGGGCTTCTAGCGGGGGGTCGGAGACCCAGTACTTC	CSARDTGASSGGSETQYF
-	-	TRBV20-1	TRBJ2-2	TGCAGTGCTAGAGAAATAGAGTCCGGGGAGCTGTTTTTT	CSAREIESGELFF
few	TRBD1	TRBV7-8	TRBJ1-2	TGTGCCAGCAGTGGGGACAGGGCGGGTAACTATGGCTACACCTTC	CASSGDRAGNYGYTF
-	-	TRBV10-3	TRBJ2-3	TGTGCCATCAGCGGACAGAGCACAGATACGCAGTATTTT	CAISGQSTDTQYF
-	-	TRBV21-1	TRBJ1-1	TGTGCCAGCAGATCAGGGGTTGGGGAAGCTTTCTTT	CASRSGVGEAFF
few	TRBD1	TRBV3-1	TRBJ1-6	TGTGCCAGCAGCTACAGGGGGAATAATTCACCCCTCCACTTT	CASSYRGNNSPLHF
few	TRBD2	TRBV5-1	TRBJ2-1	TGCGCCAGCAGCTTGAGGCCCCTAGCGGGGGGACGCAATGAGCAGTTCTTC	CASSLRPLAGGRNEQFF
-	-	TRBV12-3/TRBV12-4	TRBJ1-1	TGTGCCAGCAGTCGTACACCGGGCCGTACTGAAGCTTTCTTT	CASSRTPGRTEAFF
few	-	TRBV6-5	TRBJ1-1	TGTGCCAGCAGTTACAGAGGACGCGTTGGGAACACTGAAGCTTTCTTT	CASSYRGRVGNTEAFF
few	-	TRBV11-2	TRBJ2-7	TGTGCCAGCAGCTTAGAGGGGAGAGTTCGGAACGAGCAGTACTTC	CASSLEGRVRNEQYF
-	-	TRBV2	TRBJ2-1	TGTGCCAGTTCAATCGGGACTTCGAACAATGAGCAGTTCTTC	CASSIGTSNNEQFF
-	-	TRBV2	TRBJ2-5	TGTGCCAGCATCGAGATGGGGACCCAGTACTTC	CASIEMGTQYF
few	-	TRBV3-1	TRBJ1-1	TGTGCCAGCAGCCAAGTGGACAGAGGGAAAGCTTTCTTT	CASSQVDRGKAFF
few	-	TRBV29-1	TRBJ2-3	TGCAGCGTTGGGACCACTAGCCGCACAGATACGCAGTATTTT	CSVGTTSRTDTQYF
-	-	TRBV12-3/TRBV12-4	TRBJ2-1	TGTGCCAGCAGCTACACCCTCCTGGGGGATCTCTACAATGAGCAGTTCTTC	CASSYTLLGDLYNEQFF